The next 16 T cell receptor beta chains were all read from a single sample in a study of cytomegalovirus exposure and HLA in healthy donors. Generated by immunoSEQ multiplex PCR, the TCRdb table keeps only in-frame clones and is missing some. In the table there are tens of thousands of clones, around 95% of which are singletons. What was sequenced was PBMCs. These receptors were collected from a man between 18 and 29 years old in good health and CMV-seropositive.

The V call is TRBV6-4, the J call TRBJ1-2; 7 bases match TRBD1. CDR1 and CDR2 (germline): MRHNA, SNTAGT. There are 14 residues in the CDR3. V was pared by 5 bases and J by 2 bases, with 5 bases of the junction left unmatched. The CDR3 here is CASSPGQTNYGYTF. CDR3 bases: TGTGCCAGCAGTCCGGGACAGACCAACTATGGCTACACCTTC.

The gene calls are TRBV7-8 and TRBJ1-5; possibly TRBD1 for D (5 bases). The germline V and J ends were trimmed by 1 base and 3 bases, with 7 bases remaining between them. Germline CDR1 reads SGHVS; CDR2 reads FQNEAQ. This CDR3 is 14 amino acids long. The CDR3 is CASSLGRDNQPQHF. The CDR3 DNA is TGTGCCAGCAGCTTAGGCAGGGACAATCAGCCCCAGCATTTT.

This chain joins TRBV2 and TRBJ1-2; D is perhaps TRBD1 (6 bases). With 3 bases removed from V and 3 bases from J, the gap between germline ends came to 17 bases. The CDR3 consists of 16 residues. CDR1 is SNHLY, CDR2 FYNNEI, per germline. The CDR3 DNA follows: TGTGCCAGCAGTGAGAATGGGCAGGGGTCTCACTATGGCTACACCTTC. Its translation: CASSENGQGSHYGYTF.

This sequence joins TRBV2 and TRBJ2-3; 8 nucleotides agree with TRBD2. Germline V gene sequence: CDR1 SNHLY, CDR2 FYNNEI. The CDR3 is 15 residues long. With V trimmed by 1 base and J by 8 bases, 8 bases remained unmatched. CDR3 residues: CASSEVRTSMSTQYF. The CDR3 DNA sequence: TGTGCCAGCAGTGAAGTCAGGACTAGCATGAGTACGCAGTATTTT.

This sequence joins TRBV7-2 and TRBJ1-5, with TRBD1 identical over 12 bases. V lost 3 bases and J lost 5; bases outside the gene matches: 5. The germline V gene has CDR1 SGHTA and CDR2 FQGNSA. The CDR3 is 16 residues long. CDR3 sequence reads: CASSFGGTGGHQPQHF. DNA of the CDR3: TGTGCCAGCAGCTTTGGTGGGACAGGGGGCCATCAGCCCCAGCATTTT. The complete variable domain, with remaining parts taken from reference TRBV7-2 and TRBJ1-5, reads GAGVSQSPSNKVTEKGKDVELRCDPISGHTALYWYRQSLGQGLEFLIYFQGNSAPDKSGLPSDRFSAERTGGSVSTLTIQRTQQEDSAVYLCASSFGGTGGHQPQHFGDGTRLSIL.

J is TRBJ1-5 and V is TRBV5-6, with TRBD1 as a possible D gene (5 bases). CDR3 size: 13 residues. The germline V gene has CDR1 SGHDT and CDR2 YYEEEE. Trimming removed 1 base at V and 8 bases at J, with 10 bases between. In DNA form, the CDR3 reads TGTGCCAGCAGCTTGTGGGAAGGGGAGCCCCAGCATTTT. Protein sequence: CASSLWEGEPQHF. Full variable domain (remainder filled in from reference TRBV5-6 and TRBJ1-5): DAGVTQSPTHLIKTRGQQVTLRCSPKSGHDTVSWYQQALGQGPQFIFQYYEEEERQRGNFPDRFSGHQFPNYSSELNVNALLLGDSALYLCASSLWEGEPQHFGDGTRLSIL.

This chain links TRBV28 with TRBJ1-2; 8 nucleotides agree with TRBD1. V was clipped by 5 bases and J by 4 bases; unmatched bases: 0. Germline assignment: CDR1 MDHEN and CDR2 SYDVKM. The CDR3 is made up of 12 amino acids. The CDR3 here is CASSDRGYGYTF. DNA of the CDR3: TGTGCCAGCAGTGACAGGGGCTATGGCTACACCTTC.

The CDR3 sequence is CASSQAWAGGGLRPYEQYF. For the CDR3, the DNA is TGCGCCAGCAGCCAAGCTTGGGCAGGGGGCGGTCTACGACCATACGAGCAGTACTTC. The rearrangement uses TRBV4-1 and TRBJ2-7, with 8 bases aligning to TRBD1. The CDR3 spans 19 residues. V lost 1 base to trimming and J lost 4 bases; unmatched junction nucleotides: 18. Germline values: CDR1 MGHRA, CDR2 YSYEKL.

This chain uses TRBV12-2 with TRBJ2-7; the table gives TRBD2 as D, unverified against the DNA. TRBV12-2 is shown as a pseudogene. CDR3 size: 20 residues. The CDR3 sequence: CASRLELGTSGRAQSYEQYF. The DNA of the CDR3 is TGTGCAAGTCGCTTAGAACTTGGAACTAGCGGGAGGGCCCAATCCTACGAGCAGTACTTC.

This chain uses TRBV5-1 with TRBJ2-3; 9 nucleotides line up with TRBD2. Looked up from germline, CDR1 is SGHRS and CDR2 is YFSETQ. Trimming took 3 bases from V and 4 from J; bases not matched to a gene: 12. This CDR3 region has 17 residues. CDR3 DNA sequence: TGCGCCAGCAGCTCCCGATCGGGTAGCGGGAGCCCAGATACGCAGTATTTT. It encodes CASSSRSGSGSPDTQYF.

This chain connects TRBV5-1 to TRBJ2-1; 12 bases line up with TRBD2. The CDR3 loop spans 18 amino acids. CDR1 is SGHRS and CDR2 is YFSETQ in the germline V gene. V was clipped by 0 bases and J by 3 bases; unmatched bases: 7. The CDR3 sequence is CASSLGWTSGEIYNEQFF. The CDR3 DNA follows: TGCGCCAGCAGCTTGGGCTGGACTAGCGGGGAAATCTACAATGAGCAGTTCTTC. Full variable domain (outside the CDR3, taken from reference TRBV5-1 and TRBJ2-1): KAGVTQTPRYLIKTRGQQVTLSCSPISGHRSVSWYQQTPGQGLQFLFEYFSETQRNKGNFPGRFSGRQFSNSRSEMNVSTLELGDSALYLCASSLGWTSGEIYNEQFFGPGTRLTVL.

This chain links TRBV6-1 with TRBJ2-3; maybe TRBD1 (6 bases). V lost 2 bases, J lost 5 bases, and 14 bases lay in between. The CDR3 extends over 15 amino acids. Germline CDR1 MNHNS, CDR2 SASEGT. CDR3 sequence reads: CASSEWRQGLDTQYF. The CDR3 region has the DNA TGTGCCAGCAGTGAATGGCGGCAGGGGTTAGATACGCAGTATTTT.

This chain joins TRBV9 and TRBJ2-1, with D perhaps matching TRBD2 (5 bases). Germline V CDR1 and CDR2: SGDLS, YYNGEE. V lost 4 bases to trimming and J lost 0 bases, with 11 bases between them. CDR3 size: 15 residues. DNA of the CDR3: TGTGCCAGCAGCCCGGACTGGAGCTCCTACAATGAGCAGTTCTTC. This sequence encodes CASSPDWSSYNEQFF.

The gene calls are TRBV18 and TRBJ2-3, with D unresolved. V lost 0 bases, J lost 3 bases, and 13 bases lay in between. This CDR3 spans 16 amino acids. CDR1 is KGHSH, CDR2 LQKENI, per germline. CDR3 nucleotide sequence: TGTGCCAGCTCACCACCGCTCACACTCGGGACAGATACGCAGTATTTT. Encoded protein: CASSPPLTLGTDTQYF.

The chain carries TRBV2 and TRBJ2-3; 8 nucleotides match TRBD1. CDR1 SNHLY and CDR2 FYNNEI come from the germline V gene. V shed 6 bases, J shed 2 bases, and the junction held 1 base outside the gene matches. The CDR3 contains 13 residues. CDR3 in DNA: TGTGCCAGCAGGGGACAGGACACAGATACGCAGTATTTT. It specifies CASRGQDTDTQYF.

The J gene is TRBJ2-5, the V gene TRBV7-2; 9 positions agree with TRBD1. V trimming: 1 base; J trimming: 4 bases; junction bases outside the gene matches: 1. The CDR3 contains 14 residues. Germline lookup yields CDR1 SGHTA and CDR2 FQGNSA. CDR3 protein: CASSLETGGETQYF. CDR3 sequence (DNA): TGTGCCAGCAGCTTAGAGACAGGGGGAGAGACCCAGTACTTC.